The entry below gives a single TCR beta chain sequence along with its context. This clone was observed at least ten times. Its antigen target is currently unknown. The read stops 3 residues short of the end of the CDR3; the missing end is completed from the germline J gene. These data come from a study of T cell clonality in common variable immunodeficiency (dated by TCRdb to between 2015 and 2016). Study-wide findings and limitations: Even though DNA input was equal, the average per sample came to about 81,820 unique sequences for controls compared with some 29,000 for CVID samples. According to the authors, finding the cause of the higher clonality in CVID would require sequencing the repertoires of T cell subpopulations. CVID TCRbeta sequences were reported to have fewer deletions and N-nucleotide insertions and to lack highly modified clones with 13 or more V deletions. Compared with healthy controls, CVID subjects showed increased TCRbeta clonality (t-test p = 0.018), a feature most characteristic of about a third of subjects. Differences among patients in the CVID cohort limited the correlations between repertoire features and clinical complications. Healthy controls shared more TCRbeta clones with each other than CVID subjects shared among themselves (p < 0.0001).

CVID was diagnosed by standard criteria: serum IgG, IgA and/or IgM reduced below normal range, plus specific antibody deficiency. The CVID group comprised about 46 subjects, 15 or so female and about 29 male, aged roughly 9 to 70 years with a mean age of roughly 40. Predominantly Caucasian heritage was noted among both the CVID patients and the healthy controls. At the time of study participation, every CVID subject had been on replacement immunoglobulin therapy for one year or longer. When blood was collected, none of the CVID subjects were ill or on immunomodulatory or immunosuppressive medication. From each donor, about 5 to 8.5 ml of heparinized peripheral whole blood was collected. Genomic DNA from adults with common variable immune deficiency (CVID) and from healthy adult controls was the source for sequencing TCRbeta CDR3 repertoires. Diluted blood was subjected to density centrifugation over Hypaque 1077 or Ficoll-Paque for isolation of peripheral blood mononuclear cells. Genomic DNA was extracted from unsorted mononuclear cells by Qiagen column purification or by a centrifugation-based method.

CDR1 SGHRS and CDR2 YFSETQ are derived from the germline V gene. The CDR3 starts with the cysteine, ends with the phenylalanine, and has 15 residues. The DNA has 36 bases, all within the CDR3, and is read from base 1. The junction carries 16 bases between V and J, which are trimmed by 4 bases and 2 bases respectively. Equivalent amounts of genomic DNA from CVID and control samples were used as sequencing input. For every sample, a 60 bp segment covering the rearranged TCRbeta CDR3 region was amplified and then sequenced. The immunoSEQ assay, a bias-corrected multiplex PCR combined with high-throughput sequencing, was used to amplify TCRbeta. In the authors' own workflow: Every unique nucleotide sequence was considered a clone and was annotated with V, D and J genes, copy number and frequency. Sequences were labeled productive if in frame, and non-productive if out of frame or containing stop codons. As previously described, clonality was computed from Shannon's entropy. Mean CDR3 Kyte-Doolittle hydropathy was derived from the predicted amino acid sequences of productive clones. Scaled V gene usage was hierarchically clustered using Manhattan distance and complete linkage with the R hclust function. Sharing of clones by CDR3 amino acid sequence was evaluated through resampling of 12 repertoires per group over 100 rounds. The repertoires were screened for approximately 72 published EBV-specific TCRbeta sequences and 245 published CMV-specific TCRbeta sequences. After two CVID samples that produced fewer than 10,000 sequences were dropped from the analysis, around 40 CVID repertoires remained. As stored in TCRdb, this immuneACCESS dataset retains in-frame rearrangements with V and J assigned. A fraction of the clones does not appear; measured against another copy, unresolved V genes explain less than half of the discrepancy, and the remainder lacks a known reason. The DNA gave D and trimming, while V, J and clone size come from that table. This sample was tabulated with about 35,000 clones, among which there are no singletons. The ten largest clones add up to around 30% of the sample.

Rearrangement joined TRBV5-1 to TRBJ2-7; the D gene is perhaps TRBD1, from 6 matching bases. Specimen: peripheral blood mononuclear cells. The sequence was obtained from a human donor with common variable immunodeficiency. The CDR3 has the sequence CASSTDSGMTYEQYF. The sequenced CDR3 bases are TGCGCCAGCAGCACGGACAGCGGAATGACCTACGAG.